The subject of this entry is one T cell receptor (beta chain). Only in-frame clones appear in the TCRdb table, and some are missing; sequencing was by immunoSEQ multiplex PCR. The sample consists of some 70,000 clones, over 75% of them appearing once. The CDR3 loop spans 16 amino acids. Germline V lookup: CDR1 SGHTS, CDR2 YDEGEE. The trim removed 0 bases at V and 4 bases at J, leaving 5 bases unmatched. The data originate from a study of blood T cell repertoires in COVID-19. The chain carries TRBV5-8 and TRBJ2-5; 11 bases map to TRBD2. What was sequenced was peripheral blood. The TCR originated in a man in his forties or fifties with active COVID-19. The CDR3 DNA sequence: TGTGCCAGCAGCTTGGCCTCGACTAGCGGGGCAGAGACCCAGTACTTC. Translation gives CASSLASTSGAETQYF.